A single sample gave rise to the 20 T cell receptor beta chains below, sequenced in a study of monozygotic twins with inflammatory bowel disease. TCRdb re-called the 5' RACE reads and catalogs CDR3 proteins one per entry, DNA excluded. In total, the table holds around 380,000 distinct CDR3 sequences. The material sequenced was blood. Receptors were obtained from a human donor with ulcerative colitis or Crohn's disease, or a healthy co-twin of an affected twin (not recorded which).

J is TRBJ2-2 and V is TRBV11-2; as DNA is missing, the TRBD1 call by TCRdb cannot be tested. This CDR3 has 14 amino acids. Germline-derived CDR1 and CDR2 are SGHAT and FQNNGV. This chain's CDR3 is CASSRRGGAGELFF.

The rearrangement joins TRBV28 to TRBJ2-1. Germline V gene lookup returns CDR1 MDHEN and CDR2 SYDVKM. This CDR3 is 14 amino acids long. This chain's CDR3 is CASRKGRIYNEQFF.

The chain has TRBV12-3 or TRBV12-4 and TRBJ1-5. The CDR3 consists of 14 residues. CDR3 sequence: CASSSDSNKSPQYF.

The chain joins TRBV11-1 to TRBJ2-4; TCRdb selects TRBD1, and the lack of DNA leaves this call unchecked. Per the germline V gene, CDR1 is SGHAT and CDR2 is FQDESV (reference sequence). The CDR3 length is 18 residues. CDR3 loop: CASSLATGVFLDKNIQYF.

This CDR3 reads CSARGPKSAPNEQFF. This chain joins TRBV20-1 and TRBJ2-1. Germline lookup yields CDR1 DFQATT and CDR2 SNEGSKA (reference sequence). This CDR3 is built from 15 residues.

The rearrangement joins TRBV7-6 to TRBJ2-5; the D call of TRBD2 rests on TCRdb alone, since no DNA is present to check it. The CDR3 extends over 14 amino acids. The germline CDR1 and CDR2 sequences are SGHVS and FNYEAQ. The CDR3 is CASSLGGRQETQYF.

This chain connects TRBV5-1 to TRBJ2-7. The CDR3 loop spans 14 amino acids. The V gene's germline CDR1 is SGHRS and CDR2 YFSETQ. The CDR3 protein is CASTLADSSYEQYF.

The chain uses TRBV7-6 and TRBJ2-2; TCRdb lists TRBD2, though no DNA is available to test this call. From germline, CDR1 is SGHVS and CDR2 FNYEAQ. The CDR3 loop spans 18 amino acids. The CDR3: CASSLVAGAVLNTGELFF.

The chain joins TRBV7-3 to TRBJ2-2. Germline CDR1 reads SGHTA; CDR2 reads FQGTGA. The CDR3 length is 13 residues. The CDR3 sequence is CASSLNQRGELFF.

This chain joins TRBV5-4 and TRBJ2-7. The CDR3 sequence is 16 residues long. Germline V gene sequence: CDR1 SGHNT, CDR2 YYREEE (reference sequence). The CDR3 region is CASSLGGGREFYEQYF.

The chain links TRBV15 to TRBJ2-5; TCRdb's assignment of TRBD1 cannot be checked, as there is no DNA. Germline V gene lookup returns CDR1 LNHNV and CDR2 YYDKDF (reference sequence). This CDR3 is built from 15 residues. This chain's CDR3 is CATSFSDSARETQYF.

The gene calls are TRBV13 and TRBJ1-6; TCRdb's D gene call, TRBD1, goes unchecked for lack of DNA. CDR3 length equals 15 residues. Germline CDR1 and CDR2: PRHDT and FYEKMQ (reference sequence). The CDR3: CASSRNRGNNSPLHF.

The rearrangement links TRBV5-4 to TRBJ2-3. CDR3 length equals 12 residues. The germline V gene has CDR1 SGHNT and CDR2 YYREEE (reference sequence). The CDR3 region is CASTRLGEAQYF. The full variable domain, completed using reference TRBV5-4 and TRBJ2-3, is ETGVTQSPTHLIKTRGQQVTLRCSSQSGHNTVSWYQQALGQGPQFIFQYYREEENGRGNFPPRFSGLQFPNYSSELNVNALELDDSALYLCASTRLGEAQYFGPGTRLTVL.

The chain employs TRBV27 and TRBJ2-2; TCRdb selects TRBD1, and the lack of DNA leaves this call unchecked. The CDR3 runs 12 residues. Looked up from germline, CDR1 is MNHEY and CDR2 is SMNVEV (reference sequence). The CDR3 sequence: CASSLSGVELFF.

The rearrangement uses TRBV5-1 and TRBJ2-7; TCRdb proposes TRBD2, but this gene call is untestable without DNA. CDR1 and CDR2 from the germline V gene are SGHRS and YFSETQ. The CDR3 is 18 residues long. The chain's CDR3 is CASSFGRTSGPSSYEQYF.

The chain combines TRBV6-6 with TRBJ1-5. Germline assignment: CDR1 MNHNY and CDR2 SVGAGI (reference sequence). The CDR3 covers 13 residues. The CDR3 loop reads CASSTRGTASPHF.

This chain links TRBV28 with TRBJ2-1. This CDR3 is 11 amino acids long. Germline V gene lookup returns CDR1 MDHEN and CDR2 SYDVKM. The CDR3 sequence is CASSLAGEQFF. Supplemented by reference TRBV28 and TRBJ2-1, the full variable domain reads DVKVTQSSRYLVKRTGEKVFLECVQDMDHENMFWYRQDPGLGLRLIYFSYDVKMKEKGDIPEGYSVSREKKERFSLILESASTNQTSMYLCASSLAGEQFFGPGTRLTVL.

The gene calls are TRBV7-9 and TRBJ1-5. Germline V CDR1 and CDR2: SEHNR, FQNEAQ (reference sequence). CDR3 length: 16 residues. The CDR3 loop is CASSITLPGGNQPQHF. The entire variable domain, with the rest obtained from reference TRBV7-9 and TRBJ1-5, is as follows: DTGVSQNPRHKITKRGQNVTFRCDPISEHNRLYWYRQTLGQGPEFLTYFQNEAQLEKSRLLSDRFSAERPKGSFSTLEIQRTEQGDSAMYLCASSITLPGGNQPQHFGDGTRLSIL.

The chain has TRBV28 and TRBJ2-7; TCRdb outputs TRBD1, but without DNA this stays unchecked. CDR3 size: 15 residues. Germline lookup yields CDR1 MDHEN and CDR2 SYDVKM. The CDR3 loop reads CASSSPGLVVYEQYF.

The V and J genes are TRBV3-1 and TRBJ2-7; as DNA is missing, the TRBD2 call by TCRdb cannot be tested. Per germline, CDR1 LGHDT and CDR2 YNNKEL (reference sequence). CDR3 length equals 14 residues. CDR3 amino acids: CASSQSSGSYEQYF.